The clone carrying this T cell receptor beta chain was counted ten times or more. Its specificity is not known. This specimen belongs to a study of regulatory T cells in long-lasting Graves disease. Arm-PCR with iRepertoire HTBI primers amplified the CDR3 regions for these TCR beta libraries. TCRdb re-called the multiplex PCR reads through MiXCR, storing one row per CDR3 protein. The table lists hundreds of thousands of distinct CDR3 sequences, roughly 20% of them singletons, with approximately 7.8% in the top ten. J lost 3 bases, V lost 0 bases, and 2 bases had no gene match. Germline CDR1 SGHAT, CDR2 FQNNGV. The CDR3 spans 14 residues. Overall study findings and caveats: Among persistent patients, a larger number of public clonotypes were shared (around 2,700) than among newly diagnosed patients (roughly 970).

Time point indicated: persistent/refractory GD, antithyroid drugs over 5 years with positive TRAb. Isolated PBMC RNA provided the starting material for the TCR library. It was an endocrinology department in Xi'an, China, that provided the patients. This sequence joins TRBV11-2 and TRBJ2-7; 7 nucleotides line up with TRBD1. The TCR was taken from a female donor with Graves disease. This material consisted of peripheral blood mononuclear cells (PBMCs), taken when the disease was refractory, from a patient treated with antithyroid drugs. The CDR3 loop reads CASSLEAGGYEQYF. CDR3 bases: TGTGCCAGCAGCTTAGAGGCAGGGGGCTACGAGCAGTACTTC. The variable domain in full, with the rest retrieved from reference TRBV11-2 and TRBJ2-7, is EAGVAQSPRYKIIEKRQSVAFWCNPISGHATLYWYQQILGQGPKLLIQFQNNGVVDDSQLPKDRFSAERLKGVDSTLKIQPAKLEDSAVYLCASSLEAGGYEQYFGPGTRLTVT.